This TCR beta chain was observed in a study of early T cells in non-severe SARS-CoV-2 infection. Study details: With bulk RNA from unsorted whole blood as input, sequencing yielded unpaired chains.

Study conclusions and caveats: Matches to VDJdb favored anti-spike CD8 responses and missed private and CD4 specificities.

Germline CDR1 is SEHNR and CDR2 is FQNEAQ (reference sequence). The trim removed 5 bases at V and 3 bases at J, leaving 9 bases unmatched. The CDR3 length is 15 residues. Researchers tagged individual cDNA molecules with unique molecular identifiers. TCRdb passed the 5' RACE reads through MiXCR, listing each CDR3 protein once. The sample lists about 48,000 distinct CDR3 sequences, around 10% occurring once. This clonotype was seen repeatedly, ten times or more. The antigen is unknown. The material sequenced was whole blood. The source of this sequence is an adult who was a healthcare worker with PCR-confirmed SARS-CoV-2 infection or an uninfected control (not recorded which). The V gene is TRBV7-9, the J gene TRBJ1-2; 7 bases fit TRBD1. The CDR3 loop reads CASSPPGTEYYGYTF. The CDR3 bases are TGTGCCAGCAGCCCCCCCGGGACAGAGTACTATGGCTACACCTTC.